One and the same sample provided the 6 T cell receptor beta chains below, sequenced in a study of cytomegalovirus exposure and HLA in healthy donors. The table came from immunoSEQ multiplex PCR; TCRdb's copy has only in-frame clones and leaves some out. The data show roughly 68,000 clones, around 88% seen once. Sample: PBMCs. The receptor set was obtained from a woman younger than 35 in good health and CMV-seronegative.

The chain carries TRBV20-1 and TRBJ2-5, with D possibly TRBD1 on 5 matching bases. Germline V gives CDR1 DFQATT, CDR2 SNEGSKA (reference sequence). V was trimmed by 0 bases and J by 12 bases, leaving 11 bases between them. The CDR3 sequence is 11 residues long. Here the CDR3 DNA reads TGCAGTGCTAGAGATGGGGCTTTAGAGTACTTC. Translated: CSARDGALEYF.

Only a few counts were recorded for this clone. The chain uses TRBV30 and TRBJ1-1, with 7 bases fitting TRBD1. This CDR3 region has 14 residues. V lost 8 bases and J lost 0; bases outside the gene matches: 9. Germline V lookup: CDR1 GTSNPN, CDR2 SVGIG (reference sequence). The CDR3 reads CAGIRDRLNTEAFF. The CDR3 nucleotides read TGTGCCGGTATACGGGACAGACTGAACACTGAAGCTTTCTTT.

This clone is a singleton in its sample. Here the CDR3 DNA reads TGTGCCAGCAGGCTAAGCGGGGGGGCGTCCGGGGAGCTGTTTTTT. Amino acid sequence: CASRLSGGASGELFF. The chain recombines TRBV7-9 with TRBJ2-2; 10 bases are shared with TRBD2. Unmatched junction bases numbered 7, after V lost 6 bases and J lost 6 bases. CDR3 length equals 15 residues. Germline CDR1 SEHNR, CDR2 FQNEAQ (reference sequence).

V and J are TRBV9 and TRBJ2-1, with 9 positions matching TRBD1. The trim removed 0 bases at V and 6 bases at J, leaving 16 bases unmatched. The CDR3 extends over 19 amino acids. CDR1 is SGDLS and CDR2 is YYNGEE in the germline V gene. Written as DNA, the CDR3 is TGTGCCAGCAGCGTAGCTCCCCCACAGGGGGCGTGGGCATCCAATGAGCAGTTCTTC. This sequence encodes CASSVAPPQGAWASNEQFF.

The rearrangement uses TRBV4-3 and TRBJ2-2; 8 nucleotides line up with TRBD2. Trimming removed 4 bases from V and 1 base from J; junction bases left unmatched: 8. This CDR3 is 17 amino acids long. Per the germline V gene, CDR1 is LGHNA and CDR2 is YSLEER. The CDR3 nucleotides read TGCGCCAGCAGCCGGGCCAGCGGGGGTCAGAACACCGGGGAGCTGTTTTTT. Residues: CASSRASGGQNTGELFF.

The chain combines TRBV7-9 with TRBJ2-3; 8 nucleotides agree with TRBD1. CDR1 SEHNR and CDR2 FQNEAQ come from the germline V gene (reference sequence). The CDR3 spans 15 residues. J lost 0 bases, V lost 4 bases, and 3 bases had no gene match. The CDR3, as DNA: TGTGCCAGCAGCTCCCGGACAGGGAGCACAGATACGCAGTATTTT. Translated, it gives CASSSRTGSTDTQYF.